Presented here are 15 T cell receptor beta chains from one specimen sequenced in a study of shared clonotypes between healthy human individuals (dated by TCRdb to 2018 to 2020). The method was the immunoSEQ multiplex PCR assay. TCRdb retrieved this table from immuneACCESS and kept in-frame rearrangements only. Not all clones are present; in checked studies, unresolved V genes account for under half, and no reason is known for the remainder. The sample includes roughly 2.1 million clones, with 93% observed a single time. More than 1.5% of the sample goes to the ten largest clones. CD8 naive samples were CD45RO-negative cells positively selected for CCR7, giving a CD45RA+CCR7+ population that excluded TemRA cells. Sequencing was done on a sample of naive CD8+ T cells from PBMCs. The sample's cell subset or site, from its label and the paper: CD45RA+CCR7+. The receptors were sampled from a man younger than 30 in good health. Some clones in this sample may be carry-over from other donors' samples.

J is TRBJ1-5 and V is TRBV7-8; D uncertain. V lost 2 bases and J lost 3, with 20 bases in between. This CDR3 contains 18 residues. Per germline, CDR1 SGHVS and CDR2 FQNEAQ. The DNA of the CDR3 is TGTGCCAGCAGCTTAACCAACGTCCAGACTTTTGACAATCAGCCCCAGCATTTT. Its translation is CASSLTNVQTFDNQPQHF. The full variable domain, with the rest looked up from reference TRBV7-8 and TRBJ1-5, is GAGVSQSPRYKVAKRGQDVALRCDPISGHVSLFWYQQALGQGPEFLTYFQNEAQLDKSGLPSDRFFAERPEGSVSTLKIQRTQQEDSAVYLCASSLTNVQTFDNQPQHFGDGTRLSIL.

The V call is TRBV9, the J call TRBJ2-2; D possibly matches TRBD1 or TRBD2 (6 bases each). The CDR3 totals 16 residues. CDR1 and CDR2 from the germline V gene are SGDLS and YYNGEE. The germline V and J ends were trimmed by 1 base and 8 bases, with 18 bases remaining between them. The CDR3 protein is CASSVKGDSVIGELFF. As DNA, the CDR3 is TGTGCCAGCAGCGTAAAGGGGGACTCGGTGATAGGGGAGCTGTTTTTT. The full variable domain, with the rest looked up from reference TRBV9 and TRBJ2-2, is DSGVTQTPKHLITATGQRVTLRCSPRSGDLSVYWYQQSLDQGLQFLIQYYNGEERAKGNILERFSAQQFPDLHSELNLSSLELGDSALYFCASSVKGDSVIGELFFGEGSRLTVL.

The genes are TRBV6-5 and TRBJ2-1, with 8 bases matching TRBD1. The CDR3 consists of 13 residues. V was clipped by 6 bases and J by 9 bases; unmatched bases: 7. Germline CDR1 reads MNHEY; CDR2 reads SVGAGI. The CDR3 sequence: CASSPAGTGEQFF. The CDR3 DNA reads TGTGCCAGCAGCCCCGCCGGGACAGGTGAGCAGTTCTTC.

This clone appeared once. The chain is built from TRBV9 and TRBJ1-5; the match to TRBD1 covers 7 bases. Trimming at V came to 0 bases and at J to 3 bases, leaving 6 bases not matched to a gene. Looked up from germline, CDR1 is SGDLS and CDR2 is YYNGEE. The CDR3 is 16 residues long. DNA of the CDR3: TGTGCCAGCAGCGTAGGGACAGGAGATAACAATCAGCCCCAGCATTTT. Encoded protein: CASSVGTGDNNQPQHF.

The chain joins TRBV28 to TRBJ1-5, with 10 bases fitting TRBD1. The CDR3 length is 16 residues. Germline lookup yields CDR1 MDHEN and CDR2 SYDVKM. The J segment lost 5 bases and the V segment lost 3 bases, leaving 7 bases of the junction unmatched. This CDR3 reads CASSFPGQGNDQPQHF. As DNA, the CDR3 is TGTGCCAGCAGTTTCCCGGGACAGGGGAACGATCAGCCCCAGCATTTT.

This chain connects TRBV13 to TRBJ2-2; TRBD2 matches 10 bases. Germline trimming cut 4 bases from V and 5 bases from J; bases unmatched to any gene: 7. This CDR3 region has 16 residues. Germline V gene lookup returns CDR1 PRHDT and CDR2 FYEKMQ (reference sequence). CDR3 sequence (DNA): TGTGCCAGCAGCTCCAGACTAGCGGGCGAAACCGGGGAGCTGTTTTTT. Encoded protein: CASSSRLAGETGELFF.

This rearrangement joins TRBV9 to TRBJ2-1; 8 bases fit TRBD2. Germline CDR1 and CDR2: SGDLS and YYNGEE. The CDR3 contains 19 residues. V gave up 0 bases and J gave up 0 bases; unmatched junction bases: 11. CDR3 bases: TGTGCCAGCAGCGTAGCTGTCGGCAAGAGCGGGAGCTCCTACAATGAGCAGTTCTTC. It codes for CASSVAVGKSGSSYNEQFF.

The chain combines TRBV19 with TRBJ2-7; TRBD1 agrees at 8 bases. The CDR3 contains 16 residues. V shed 6 bases, J shed 0 bases, and the junction held 10 bases outside the gene matches. The germline V gene has CDR1 LNHDA and CDR2 SQIVND (reference sequence). This CDR3 is CASSPPDRELSYEQYF. Written as DNA, the CDR3 is TGTGCCAGTAGCCCCCCGGACAGGGAACTCTCCTACGAGCAGTACTTC.

This clone was seen more than once but under ten times. The CDR3 protein is CAIRLGQGEAFF. The CDR3 coding sequence is TGTGCCATCAGGTTGGGACAAGGGGAAGCTTTCTTT. V is TRBV10-3 and J is TRBJ1-1; D possibly corresponds to TRBD1 (6 bases). This CDR3 has 12 residues. Germline lookup yields CDR1 ENHRY and CDR2 SYGVKD. Trimming shortened V by 6 bases and J by 8 bases, and 13 bases separated the two germline ends.

This clone came up a few times. J is TRBJ1-1 and V is TRBV28, with a possible D match to TRBD1 (5 bases). The CDR3 covers 13 residues. CDR1 MDHEN and CDR2 SYDVKM come from the germline V gene. V was pared by 5 bases and J by 2 bases, with 9 bases between. The CDR3: CASSRGANTEAFF. The CDR3 nucleotides are TGTGCCAGCAGTCGAGGGGCTAACACTGAAGCTTTCTTT.

V is TRBV16 and J is TRBJ1-5, with D maybe TRBD1 (6 bases). Between the trimmed V and J ends, which lost 0 bases and 5 bases, there was a span of 11 bases. Germline V gene sequence: CDR1 KGHSY, CDR2 FQNENV. CDR3 size: 15 residues. The CDR3 sequence: CASSQSIRGDQPQHF. Here the CDR3 DNA reads TGTGCCAGCAGCCAATCGATTAGGGGGGATCAGCCCCAGCATTTT.

The chain links TRBV27 to TRBJ2-7; D ambiguous. Trimming pared 0 bases from V and 2 bases from J, leaving 8 bases between. The CDR3 extends over 14 amino acids. CDR1 MNHEY and CDR2 SMNVEV come from the germline V gene (reference sequence). The chain's CDR3 is CASSLSSWPYEQYF. The CDR3 DNA reads as TGTGCCAGCAGTTTATCTTCCTGGCCCTACGAGCAGTACTTC.

This rearrangement joins TRBV7-8 to TRBJ1-3; D unclear. CDR3 length: 18 residues. V lost 4 bases and J 1 base, leaving 20 bases between the germline ends. CDR1 SGHVS and CDR2 FQNEAQ come from the germline V gene. CDR3 sequence (DNA): TGTGCCAGCAGCTACTTAGAATCATGGTTAGGTTCTGGAAACACCATATATTTT. Translating gives CASSYLESWLGSGNTIYF.

The chain is built from TRBV6-1 and TRBJ2-1, with TRBD2 as a possible D gene (6 bases). CDR1 and CDR2 from the germline V gene are MNHNS and SASEGT. The CDR3 has 13 residues. V lost 6 bases and J lost 9, with 15 bases in between. CDR3 coding DNA: TGTGCCAGCAGGGGCCCGGGGGAACCTGAGCAGTTCTTC. This translates into CASRGPGEPEQFF.

This clone was recorded only once. This chain uses TRBV5-5 with TRBJ1-1; D may be TRBD1 (5 bases). In germline, CDR1 is SGHKS, CDR2 YYEKEE (reference sequence). CDR3 length: 13 residues. Between the trimmed V and J ends, which lost 3 bases and 2 bases, there was a span of 8 bases. The CDR3 region is CASSSDSNTEAFF. The CDR3 region has the DNA TGTGCCAGCAGCTCTGACAGTAACACTGAAGCTTTCTTT.